These 26 T cell receptor beta chains were all obtained from the same sample, sequenced in a study of follicular helper T cells after annual influenza vaccination. Time point denoted: 2015-2016 season, 7 days after influenza vaccination. Clones were read by immunoSEQ multiplex PCR, and TCRdb kept only the in-frame ones, dropping some. Of approximately 7,400 clones in the sample, over 80% were seen once. The specimen was CXCR5+ CD38- circulating T follicular helper cells from blood, collected 7 days after influenza vaccination. Subset described: circulating Tfh, non-naive CD4+CXCR5+PD-1+ (ICOS+CD38+ or ICOS-CD38-). The receptors were sampled from an adult who received the influenza vaccine.

This chain joins TRBV12-5 and TRBJ2-3, with 7 bases lining up with TRBD1. This CDR3 has 15 amino acids. The germline V gene encodes CDR1 LGHNT and CDR2 FRNRAP. V trimming: 1 base; J trimming: 7 bases; junction bases outside the gene matches: 8. As DNA, the CDR3 is TGTGCTAGTGGTTTGGCCAAAACAGGGGTTCATACGCAGTATTTT. This codes for CASGLAKTGVHTQYF.

V gene TRBV7-2 combines with J gene TRBJ2-7; 7 nucleotides match TRBD1. CDR1 and CDR2 from the germline V gene are SGHTA and FQGNSA. V lost 6 bases and J lost 4; bases outside the gene matches: 6. This CDR3 has 13 amino acids. The CDR3 DNA reads TGTGCCAGCAGTAAGAGGGGGCAGTACGAGCAGTACTTC. Its protein product is CASSKRGQYEQYF.

This chain joins TRBV5-1 and TRBJ2-3, with 14 bases that match TRBD2. J lost 4 bases, V lost 4 bases, and 5 bases had no gene match. The CDR3 consists of 16 residues. Germline-derived CDR1 and CDR2 are SGHRS and YFSETQ. The CDR3 DNA reads TGCGCCAGCAGCCCCGGGACTAGCGGGAGTTCAGATACGCAGTATTTT. This encodes CASSPGTSGSSDTQYF.

The chain has TRBV30 and TRBJ2-1; unclear D gene. The CDR3 spans 11 residues. CDR1 and CDR2 (germline): GTSNPN, SVGIG (reference sequence). V dropped 2 bases and J dropped 6 bases, with 5 bases sitting between them. The CDR3 reads CAWSWGNEQFF. The CDR3 DNA is TGTGCCTGGAGTTGGGGCAATGAGCAGTTCTTC.

This clone appeared once. The rearrangement joins TRBV10-1 to TRBJ2-3; possible D gene TRBD2, 6 bases. The length of the CDR3 is 12 residues. Germline V gives CDR1 WNHNN, CDR2 SYGVQD (reference sequence). Trimming removed 3 bases at V and 8 bases at J, with 9 bases between. The CDR3 loop is CASSERAGTQYF. For the CDR3, the DNA is TGCGCCAGCAGTGAACGAGCGGGTACGCAGTATTTT.

This clone was recorded a few times. The genes are TRBV5-4 and TRBJ2-5; D unresolved. The V end lost 1 base, the J end lost 2 bases, and 6 bases lay between the germline ends. The CDR3 runs to 13 residues. Germline CDR1 reads SGHNT; CDR2 reads YYREEE (reference sequence). The CDR3 sequence is CASSLPEQETQYF. The CDR3 DNA follows: TGTGCCAGCAGCTTGCCGGAGCAAGAGACCCAGTACTTC.

The chain recombines TRBV5-1 with TRBJ2-7; D might be TRBD2 (5 bases). CDR3 size: 15 residues. Germline V gives CDR1 SGHRS, CDR2 YFSETQ. Between the trimmed V and J ends, which lost 4 bases and 2 bases, there was a span of 16 bases. This CDR3 is CASSPTGSPPYEQYF. The CDR3 nucleotides read TGCGCCAGCAGCCCCACGGGGAGTCCACCCTACGAGCAGTACTTC. Looking up the rest from reference TRBV5-1 and TRBJ2-7 gives the full variable domain: KAGVTQTPRYLIKTRGQQVTLSCSPISGHRSVSWYQQTPGQGLQFLFEYFSETQRNKGNFPGRFSGRQFSNSRSEMNVSTLELGDSALYLCASSPTGSPPYEQYFGPGTRLTVT.

V is TRBV5-1 and J is TRBJ2-7; 7 positions agree with TRBD2. V gave up 4 bases and J gave up 4 bases; unmatched junction bases: 8. This CDR3 is 14 amino acids long. The germline V gene has CDR1 SGHRS and CDR2 YFSETQ. The CDR3 protein is CASSPLEGGYEQYF. Written as DNA, the CDR3 is TGCGCCAGCAGCCCCCTAGAGGGAGGGTACGAGCAGTACTTC.

The chain is built from TRBV28 and TRBJ2-3; 15 positions agree with TRBD2. Germline V gives CDR1 MDHEN, CDR2 SYDVKM. Trimming took 6 bases from V and 3 from J; bases not matched to a gene: 4. The CDR3 consists of 16 residues. This CDR3 is CASSSGLAGGTDTQYF. The CDR3 bases are TGTGCCAGCAGCTCGGGACTAGCGGGAGGAACAGATACGCAGTATTTT. Filled out from reference TRBV28 and TRBJ2-3, the complete variable domain reads DVKVTQSSRYLVKRTGEKVFLECVQDMDHENMFWYRQDPGLGLRLIYFSYDVKMKEKGDIPEGYSVSREKKERFSLILESASTNQTSMYLCASSSGLAGGTDTQYFGPGTRLTVL.

J is TRBJ1-1 and V is TRBV6-1; 9 nucleotides align to TRBD1. CDR1 MNHNS and CDR2 SASEGT come from the germline V gene. The V segment lost 4 bases and the J segment 12 bases; nucleotides outside the gene matches: 12. CDR3 length: 14 residues. CDR3 bases: TGTGCCAGCAGTGCGTCCGGGACAGGGAAAGAAACTTTCTTT. It translates to CASSASGTGKETFF.

The rearrangement joins TRBV7-8 to TRBJ2-5, with 11 bases fitting TRBD2. Looked up from germline, CDR1 is SGHVS and CDR2 is FQNEAQ. J gave up 5 bases and V 6 bases, and 8 bases lay outside the gene matches. This CDR3 region has 15 residues. In nucleotides, the CDR3 is TGTGCCAGCAGACTAACTAGCGGGAGAGGGGAGACCCAGTACTTC. It encodes CASRLTSGRGETQYF.

The chain carries TRBV5-1 and TRBJ2-7; D perhaps matches TRBD2 (5 bases). Germline CDR1 is SGHRS and CDR2 is YFSETQ. The CDR3 loop spans 14 amino acids. The V and J ends lost 2 bases and 3 bases respectively, with 12 bases between them. CDR3 amino acids: CASSFGGADYEQYF. The CDR3 DNA follows: TGCGCCAGCAGCTTTGGAGGAGCCGACTACGAGCAGTACTTC.

In its sample, this clone was seen a few times. The chain employs TRBV12-5 and TRBJ2-1; possible D gene TRBD1, 6 bases. The V gene's germline CDR1 is LGHNT and CDR2 FRNRAP. The CDR3 loop spans 14 amino acids. Trimming left V 8 bases short and J 9 bases short, with 20 bases between. Here the CDR3 reads CASTKPIRGSEQFF. CDR3 bases: TGTGCTAGTACAAAACCCATCAGGGGAAGTGAGCAGTTCTTC.

The chain has TRBV11-1 and TRBJ1-5; no reliable D call. V lost 1 base to trimming and J lost 8 bases, with 9 bases between them. The CDR3 runs 13 residues. The germline CDR1 and CDR2 sequences are SGHAT and FQDESV (reference sequence). The CDR3 nucleotides read TGTGCCAGCAGCTTAGGATCCGGGGAGCCCCAGCATTTT. Encoded protein: CASSLGSGEPQHF.

The chain couples TRBV28 to TRBJ1-5; TRBD1 matches 7 bases. CDR1 and CDR2 (germline): MDHEN, SYDVKM. This CDR3 contains 16 residues. V dropped 7 bases and J dropped 4; count of bases not matched to a gene: 13. CDR3 DNA: TGTGCCAGCAAAGCGACAGGGTTTCGTCGGAATCAGCCCCAGCATTTT. It yields the protein CASKATGFRRNQPQHF.

The chain has TRBV19 and TRBJ1-4, with D perhaps matching TRBD1 (6 bases). Trimming took 9 bases from V and 3 from J, leaving 17 bases between them. Germline loops: CDR1 LNHDA, CDR2 SQIVND (reference sequence). CDR3 length: 15 residues. The CDR3 DNA reads as TGTGCCAGCCGAATGAGGACAGAACCTAATGAAAAACTGTTTTTT. Encoded protein: CASRMRTEPNEKLFF.

The chain recombines TRBV5-1 with TRBJ2-3; no clear D. This CDR3 is 14 amino acids long. Trimming took off 4 bases at V and 4 bases at J, with 13 bases between the two ends. Germline assignment: CDR1 SGHRS and CDR2 YFSETQ. CDR3 sequence (DNA): TGCGCCAGCAGCCTACGCCAAGATGCAGATACGCAGTATTTT. Amino acid sequence: CASSLRQDADTQYF.

V and J are TRBV19 and TRBJ2-6; TRBD1 agrees at 7 bases. This CDR3 is built from 19 residues. CDR1 and CDR2 from the germline V gene are LNHDA and SQIVND (reference sequence). The V segment lost 5 bases and the J segment 0 bases; nucleotides outside the gene matches: 13. CDR3 sequence reads: CASSSPPGQPYSGANVLTF. The CDR3 nucleotides read TGTGCCAGTAGTTCCCCACCGGGACAGCCCTACTCTGGGGCCAACGTCCTGACTTTC.

There are a few counts of this clone. CDR3: CASSGGLAVYEQYF. As DNA, the CDR3 is TGCGCCAGCAGCGGGGGACTAGCGGTCTACGAGCAGTACTTC. The rearrangement uses TRBV10-2 and TRBJ2-7, with 11 bases identical to TRBD2. Germline values: CDR1 WSHSY, CDR2 SAAADI. The CDR3 length is 14 residues. V gave up 6 bases and J gave up 3 bases; unmatched junction bases: 4.

This chain links TRBV14 with TRBJ2-3, with D unclear. V dropped 4 bases and J dropped 2 bases, with 13 bases sitting between them. The CDR3 contains 15 residues. Germline-derived CDR1 and CDR2 are SGHDN and FVKESK. The CDR3 region is CASSRLSVATDTQYF. For the CDR3, the DNA is TGTGCCAGCAGCCGACTCTCTGTTGCCACAGATACGCAGTATTTT. Full variable domain (outside the CDR3, taken from reference TRBV14 and TRBJ2-3): EAGVTQFPSHSVIEKGQTVTLRCDPISGHDNLYWYRRVMGKEIKFLLHFVKESKQDESGMPNNRFLAERTGGTYSTLKVQPAELEDSGVYFCASSRLSVATDTQYFGPGTRLTVL.

The chain combines TRBV2 with TRBJ1-3; the match to TRBD1 covers 7 bases. This CDR3 is built from 14 residues. The J segment lost 6 bases and the V segment lost 6 bases, leaving 8 bases of the junction unmatched. Germline loops: CDR1 SNHLY, CDR2 FYNNEI. The chain's CDR3 is CASRWRQGENTIYF. The CDR3, as DNA: TGTGCCAGCAGATGGAGACAGGGAGAAAACACCATATATTTT. The whole variable domain, remainder taken from reference TRBV2 and TRBJ1-3, is EPEVTQTPSHQVTQMGQEVILRCVPISNHLYFYWYRQILGQKVEFLVSFYNNEISEKSEIFDDQFSVERPDGSNFTLKIRSTKLEDSAMYFCASRWRQGENTIYFGEGSWLTVV.

The chain recombines TRBV18 with TRBJ1-1; D is unresolved. The CDR3 covers 13 residues. Germline V gives CDR1 KGHSH, CDR2 LQKENI. V lost 3 bases, J lost 0 bases, and 5 bases lay in between. In DNA form, the CDR3 reads TGTGCCAGCTCACCGGGCCTGAACACTGAAGCTTTCTTT. Its protein product is CASSPGLNTEAFF.

This clone has only a few counts. This chain joins TRBV6-5 and TRBJ2-7, with D perhaps TRBD2 (5 bases). The CDR3 has 14 amino acids. Trimming removed 6 bases from V and 0 bases from J, with 12 bases in between. Germline V gene sequence: CDR1 MNHEY, CDR2 SVGAGI. The CDR3 loop is CASSSSGTSYEQYF. CDR3 bases: TGTGCCAGCAGCTCGAGCGGAACCTCCTACGAGCAGTACTTC.

This clone was detected a few times. The V call is TRBV9, the J call TRBJ2-1, with 13 bases lining up with TRBD2. V dropped 4 bases and J dropped 9; count of bases not matched to a gene: 7. Per the germline V gene, CDR1 is SGDLS and CDR2 is YYNGEE. CDR3 length equals 15 residues. CDR3 residues: CASSFGTSGISEQFF. The CDR3 nucleotides are TGTGCCAGCAGCTTCGGGACTAGCGGGATCAGTGAGCAGTTCTTC. Together with reference TRBV9 and TRBJ2-1, the CDR3 gives the full variable domain: DSGVTQTPKHLITATGQRVTLRCSPRSGDLSVYWYQQSLDQGLQFLIQYYNGEERAKGNILERFSAQQFPDLHSELNLSSLELGDSALYFCASSFGTSGISEQFFGPGTRLTVL.

The chain carries TRBV5-1 and TRBJ1-6; a weak D match, TRBD1 (6 bases). V lost 3 bases and J lost 9, with 13 bases in between. Germline CDR1 is SGHRS and CDR2 is YFSETQ. This CDR3 contains 14 residues. The CDR3 here is CASSSTTGGSPLHF. The CDR3 nucleotides read TGCGCCAGCAGCTCGACGACAGGCGGTTCACCCCTCCACTTT.

The V call is TRBV7-8, the J call TRBJ2-1, with 9 bases fitting TRBD2. The germline V gene has CDR1 SGHVS and CDR2 FQNEAQ. This CDR3 has 15 amino acids. Unmatched junction bases numbered 4, after V lost 5 bases and J lost 2 bases. The CDR3 sequence: CASSRSGRTYNEQFF. The DNA of the CDR3 is TGTGCCAGCAGCCGGAGCGGGAGGACCTACAATGAGCAGTTCTTC.